This T cell receptor (beta chain) was identified during a study of control samples from healthy donors and cancer patients. Sequencing was performed with immunoSEQ multiplex PCR; in TCRdb, only in-frame clones are kept and a portion is missing. Among more than 65,000 clones listed, approximately 86% were seen once. The V and J ends lost 3 bases and 3 bases respectively, with 5 bases between them. The CDR3 loop spans 13 amino acids. The source material was blood. The receptor comes from a man between 60 and 75 years old in good health. The rearrangement links TRBV12-3 or TRBV12-4 to TRBJ2-2, with D possibly TRBD2 on 5 matching bases. DNA for the CDR3: TGTGCCAGCAGTTTGAGGGACACCGGGGAGCTGTTTTTT. This codes for CASSLRDTGELFF.